This T cell receptor (beta chain) was identified in a study of cytotoxic CD8 clonotypes in ibrutinib-treated CLL. Study at large: Once patients had received a median approximately eleven months of treatment, range 6 to 36, response samples were obtained.

This clone was seen more than once but under ten times. TCR beta library input comprised roughly 2 micrograms of genomic DNA from cryopreserved PBMCs. This CDR3 is 16 amino acids long. With 4 bases clipped from V and 8 bases from J, the junction kept 12 bases outside the gene matches. The germline V gene has CDR1 SGDLS and CDR2 YYNGEE. Deep sequencing aimed at 1 in 200,000 to 1 in 1 million T cells' resolution. Assay used: immunoSEQ multiplex PCR; TCRdb lists only in-frame clones, some missing. The table shows some 200,000 clones, with 79% occurring only once. V usage is TRBV9 and J usage is TRBJ1-2, with 12 bases identical to TRBD1. Sequences were derived from PBMCs, sampled after 12 months of ibrutinib treatment. The source of this sequence is a human donor with chronic lymphocytic leukemia. CDR3 region: CASSPGGQGAQGGYTF. The CDR3 DNA reads TGTGCCAGCAGCCCGGGGGGACAGGGGGCGCAGGGCGGCTACACCTTC.